Below are 28 T cell receptor beta chains sequenced from a single sample in a study of blood T cell repertoires in COVID-19. Profiled with immunoSEQ multiplex PCR; TCRdb holds only in-frame clones, not every one. Of around 41,000 clones in the sample, more than 90% were seen once. Sequenced material: peripheral blood. The receptor set was obtained from a human donor in a cohort sampled during active COVID-19.

The chain employs TRBV14 and TRBJ1-2; 7 bases line up with TRBD1. The CDR3 has 17 amino acids. CDR1 is SGHDN, CDR2 FVKESK, per germline. After removal of 1 base from V and 5 bases from J, the junction contained 13 bases not matched to a gene. CDR3 bases: TGTGCCAGCAGCCAAGGAGGGGGCGATCGCGGTTGGTATGGCTACACCTTC. Translation: CASSQGGGDRGWYGYTF.

This clone came up a few times. The chain combines TRBV7-2 with TRBJ2-1; TRBD2 agrees at 9 bases. Germline CDR1 reads SGHTA; CDR2 reads FQGNSA. V lost 2 bases and J lost 3; bases outside the gene matches: 8. The CDR3 consists of 17 residues. The DNA of the CDR3 is TGTGCCAGCAGCTTAACGGCTAGCGGGACACTCTACAATGAGCAGTTCTTC. Translating it yields CASSLTASGTLYNEQFF.

This rearrangement joins TRBV19 to TRBJ1-2; 9 bases agree with TRBD1. J gave up 0 bases and V 4 bases, and 6 bases lay outside the gene matches. This CDR3 contains 16 residues. Germline CDR1 and CDR2: LNHDA and SQIVND (reference sequence). The CDR3 sequence is CASSTRRQGANYGYTF. DNA of the CDR3: TGTGCCAGTAGTACCAGACGACAGGGGGCTAACTATGGCTACACCTTC.

This clone was recorded a few times. V is TRBV29-1 and J is TRBJ2-1, with D perhaps matching TRBD1 (6 bases). Germline V gives CDR1 SQVTM, CDR2 ANQGSEA. CDR3 length equals 11 residues. Deletions cut 4 bases from V and 6 bases from J, with 7 bases between. The CDR3, as DNA: TGCAGCGTTGGGACAGCCAATGAGCAGTTCTTC. Amino acid sequence: CSVGTANEQFF.

The chain is built from TRBV30 and TRBJ1-1; TRBD1 aligns across 8 bases. This CDR3 region has 16 residues. The V and J ends lost 2 bases and 1 base, in that order; junction bases with no gene match: 9. CDR1 is GTSNPN and CDR2 is SVGIG in the germline V gene (reference sequence). CDR3 nucleotide sequence: TGTGCCTGGAGTCGGACCCGGACAGGGACGAACACTGAAGCTTTCTTT. Translation gives CAWSRTRTGTNTEAFF.

The J gene is TRBJ1-2, the V gene TRBV5-1; D unclear. CDR1 is SGHRS and CDR2 is YFSETQ in the germline V gene. This CDR3 comprises 16 residues. Trimming pared 4 bases from V and 3 bases from J, leaving 19 bases between. CDR3 in amino acids: CASSPGSTLVDYGYTF. The CDR3 nucleotides are TGCGCCAGCAGCCCGGGGAGCACACTGGTCGACTATGGCTACACCTTC.

The chain carries TRBV30 and TRBJ2-1; 11 bases fit TRBD2. The trim removed 3 bases at V and 4 bases at J, leaving 2 bases unmatched. CDR1 GTSNPN and CDR2 SVGIG come from the germline V gene (reference sequence). This CDR3 region has 14 residues. The CDR3: CAWRRTSGYNEQFF. The CDR3, as DNA: TGTGCCTGGAGACGGACTAGCGGGTACAATGAGCAGTTCTTC.

This chain joins TRBV10-3 and TRBJ2-1, with a possible D match to TRBD1 (6 bases). The CDR3 totals 14 residues. V lost 10 bases and J lost 4, with 17 bases in between. Germline lookup yields CDR1 ENHRY and CDR2 SYGVKD. The chain's CDR3 is CATTQGAIYNEQFF. CDR3 nucleotides: TGTGCCACTACACAGGGAGCTATATACAATGAGCAGTTCTTC.

The chain has TRBV5-1 and TRBJ1-6; a weak D match, TRBD1 (6 bases). The germline V gene has CDR1 SGHRS and CDR2 YFSETQ. The V end lost 4 bases, the J end lost 11 bases, and 22 bases lay between the germline ends. This CDR3 spans 16 amino acids. The chain's CDR3 is CASSQGHALNATPLHF. As DNA, the CDR3 is TGCGCCAGCAGCCAGGGACACGCACTTAACGCGACACCCCTCCACTTT.

This CDR3 is CASSPLTGQGSNEKLFF. CDR3 bases: TGTGCCAGCTCACCTTTGACGGGACAGGGGTCTAATGAAAAACTGTTTTTT. The chain employs TRBV18 and TRBJ1-4, with 10 bases identical to TRBD1. Germline CDR1 reads KGHSH; CDR2 reads LQKENI. The CDR3 extends over 17 amino acids. Trimming took 3 bases from V and 3 from J; bases not matched to a gene: 7. Full variable domain (outside the CDR3, taken from reference TRBV18 and TRBJ1-4): NAGVMQNPRHLVRRRGQEARLRCSPMKGHSHVYWYRQLPEEGLKFMVYLQKENIIDESGMPKERFSAEFPKEGPSILRIQQVVRGDSAAYFCASSPLTGQGSNEKLFFGSGTQLSVL.

The rearrangement links TRBV5-6 to TRBJ1-4; tentative D call: TRBD1 (6 bases). The CDR3 spans 13 residues. The germline V gene encodes CDR1 SGHDT and CDR2 YYEEEE. Trimming took off 7 bases at V and 5 bases at J, with 12 bases between the two ends. The chain's CDR3 is CASRGQLNEKLFF. In DNA, the CDR3 is TGTGCCAGCCGTGGACAGCTCAATGAAAAACTGTTTTTT.

The rearrangement joins TRBV10-3 to TRBJ2-2; 7 bases match TRBD2. This CDR3 contains 16 residues. The ends lost 2 bases at V and 5 bases at J; junction bases unmatched: 8. From germline, CDR1 is ENHRY and CDR2 SYGVKD. The CDR3 sequence is CAISEMWEGRTGELFF. DNA of the CDR3: TGTGCCATCAGTGAGATGTGGGAGGGGAGGACCGGGGAGCTGTTTTTT.

V is TRBV9 and J is TRBJ2-7, with a weak D call TRBD1 (6 bases). The V end was cut by 4 bases, the J end by 3 bases, with 11 bases between. CDR1 is SGDLS, CDR2 YYNGEE, per germline. The CDR3 runs to 13 residues. For the CDR3, the DNA is TGTGCCAGCAGCCCCCCGACAGGCTACGAGCAGTACTTC. Translation: CASSPPTGYEQYF.

The J gene is TRBJ1-1, the V gene TRBV18, with 8 bases identical to TRBD1. The CDR3 is made up of 14 amino acids. The germline CDR1 and CDR2 sequences are KGHSH and LQKENI. Trimming at V came to 3 bases and at J to 5 bases, leaving 5 bases not matched to a gene. CDR3 residues: CASSPGQGATEAFF. CDR3 coding DNA: TGTGCCAGCTCACCCGGACAGGGAGCGACTGAAGCTTTCTTT.

The CDR3 DNA follows: TGCGCCAGCAGCTTGGTTGGGACTAGAGGTTCCGAGACCCAGTACTTC. Translating gives CASSLVGTRGSETQYF. This sequence joins TRBV5-1 and TRBJ2-5; 8 bases line up with TRBD2. V trimming: 0 bases; J trimming: 5 bases; junction bases outside the gene matches: 9. The germline CDR1 and CDR2 sequences are SGHRS and YFSETQ. This CDR3 contains 16 residues.

This chain links TRBV30 with TRBJ1-2, with D tentatively TRBD1 (5 bases). The CDR3 spans 10 residues. Deletions cut 5 bases from V and 4 bases from J, with 5 bases between. CDR1 GTSNPN and CDR2 SVGIG come from the germline V gene (reference sequence). CDR3 sequence: CAWDSYGYTF. CDR3 DNA: TGTGCCTGGGACAGCTATGGCTACACCTTC.

J is TRBJ1-3 and V is TRBV6-6, with no clear D. The CDR3 sequence is 17 residues long. Trimming took off 5 bases at V and 0 bases at J, with 17 bases between the two ends. Looked up from germline, CDR1 is MNHNY and CDR2 is SVGAGI (reference sequence). The CDR3, as DNA: TGTGCCAGCAGTCCCCTCTTCGAGGCGAGCTCTGGAAACACCATATATTTT. Translated: CASSPLFEASSGNTIYF.

The chain combines TRBV30 with TRBJ2-7, with D unclear. Between the trimmed V and J ends, which lost 5 bases and 3 bases, there was a span of 8 bases. The CDR3 length is 11 residues. CDR1 is GTSNPN, CDR2 SVGIG, per germline (reference sequence). CDR3: CAWGRVYEQYF. Here the CDR3 DNA reads TGTGCCTGGGGACGAGTCTACGAGCAGTACTTC.

The V call is TRBV19, the J call TRBJ1-3, with D possibly matching TRBD1 (5 bases). CDR1 is LNHDA and CDR2 is SQIVND in the germline V gene (reference sequence). The CDR3 has 15 residues. With 11 bases removed from V and 0 bases from J, the gap between germline ends came to 17 bases. The CDR3 DNA follows: TGTGCCTCAAAAGACCGACAGAGCTCTGGAAACACCATATATTTT. Its protein is CASKDRQSSGNTIYF.

V usage is TRBV20-1 and J usage is TRBJ1-3; D perhaps matches TRBD1 (6 bases). CDR1 DFQATT and CDR2 SNEGSKA come from the germline V gene (reference sequence). This CDR3 has 14 amino acids. V was trimmed by 3 bases and J by 0 bases, leaving 9 bases between them. CDR3 residues: CSASQGLSGNTIYF. As DNA, the CDR3 is TGCAGTGCTAGTCAGGGGCTCTCTGGAAACACCATATATTTT.

V is TRBV2 and J is TRBJ2-7, with TRBD1 matching 8 bases. The CDR3 runs 14 residues. Germline V gene lookup returns CDR1 SNHLY and CDR2 FYNNEI. V lost 6 bases and J lost 7; bases outside the gene matches: 11. The DNA for the CDR3 is TGTGCCAGCAGGGGAGGACAGGGACGAGGGGAGCAGTACTTC. It encodes CASRGGQGRGEQYF.

CDR3 nucleotide sequence: TGTGCCAGCTCACCGATGGACAGGGACTCACCCCTCCACTTT. Encoded protein: CASSPMDRDSPLHF. This sequence joins TRBV18 and TRBJ1-6, with 8 nucleotides matching TRBD1. Germline CDR1 and CDR2: KGHSH and LQKENI. Germline trimming cut 3 bases from V and 10 bases from J; bases unmatched to any gene: 5. This CDR3 is built from 14 residues.

The rearrangement uses TRBV6-2 or TRBV6-3 and TRBJ2-5; tentative D call: TRBD2 (6 bases). Germline V lookup: CDR1 MNHEY, CDR2 SVGEGT. The CDR3 length is 15 residues. Trimming left V 0 bases short and J 0 bases short, with 8 bases between. The CDR3 loop reads CASSYSAGNQETQYF. The CDR3 DNA reads TGTGCCAGCAGTTACTCGGCGGGGAACCAAGAGACCCAGTACTTC.

This clone was recorded a few times. This chain uses TRBV24-1 with TRBJ2-7, with D perhaps matching TRBD1 (5 bases). Germline values: CDR1 KGHDR, CDR2 SFDVKD. This CDR3 spans 16 amino acids. Trimming took 8 bases from V and 5 from J, leaving 24 bases between them. The CDR3 protein is CATNEDTRRNRHEQYF. The CDR3 DNA follows: TGTGCCACCAACGAGGACACGCGCCGGAATCGTCACGAGCAGTACTTC.

The J gene is TRBJ2-7, the V gene TRBV27, with 9 bases lining up with TRBD1. With 6 bases clipped from V and 6 bases from J, the junction kept 6 bases outside the gene matches. The length of the CDR3 is 13 residues. Germline V gene lookup returns CDR1 MNHEY and CDR2 SMNVEV (reference sequence). The CDR3 nucleotides are TGTGCCAGCAGACCCACAGGGGGCCGCGAGCAGTACTTC. This codes for CASRPTGGREQYF.

This clone was found once. This rearrangement joins TRBV12-3 or TRBV12-4 to TRBJ2-5; no clear D. Trimming took off 2 bases at V and 4 bases at J, with 5 bases between the two ends. This CDR3 region has 12 residues. CDR3 sequence: CASSLNLETQYF. The CDR3 DNA is TGTGCCAGCAGTTTAAACTTAGAGACCCAGTACTTC.

The chain is built from TRBV7-2 and TRBJ1-6, with D perhaps matching TRBD1 (5 bases). Germline assignment: CDR1 SGHTA and CDR2 FQGNSA. V shed 0 bases and J shed 7 bases, with 7 bases lying between them. The CDR3 covers 14 residues. The DNA for the CDR3 is TGTGCCAGCAGCTTAGCGCAGGGCAATTCACCCCTCCACTTT. Protein sequence: CASSLAQGNSPLHF.

V gene TRBV11-2 combines with J gene TRBJ1-6; D is ambiguous. Per the germline V gene, CDR1 is SGHAT and CDR2 is FQNNGV. Between the trimmed V and J ends, which lost 1 base and 5 bases, there was a span of 6 bases. The CDR3 is made up of 14 amino acids. CDR3 protein: CASSLGTNNSPLHF. DNA for the CDR3: TGTGCCAGCAGCTTAGGCACAAATAATTCACCCCTCCACTTT.